The 27 T cell receptor beta chains below all came from one sample that was sequenced in a study of OX40 agonist ivuxolimab in advanced cancers. Assay: immunoSEQ multiplex PCR; the TCRdb copy retains only in-frame clones and omits some. This sample carries fewer than 65,000 clones, roughly nine tenths of them seen once, and the ten largest clones take under 20%. The material sequenced was CD4+ or CD8+ T cells sorted from blood, taken in a trial of the OX40 agonist ivuxolimab. The receptors derive from an adult with an advanced solid tumor such as melanoma, head and neck, liver or kidney cancer.

This chain connects TRBV28 to TRBJ1-6, with D possibly being TRBD1 (5 bases). The germline gives CDR1 MDHEN, CDR2 SYDVKM. Trimming took off 3 bases at V and 7 bases at J, with 10 bases between the two ends. This CDR3 comprises 14 residues. CDR3 in amino acids: CASSLRQNNSPLHF. CDR3 in DNA: TGTGCCAGCAGTTTGAGACAGAACAATTCACCCCTCCACTTT. Drawing the rest from reference TRBV28 and TRBJ1-6, the complete variable domain is DVKVTQSSRYLVKRTGEKVFLECVQDMDHENMFWYRQDPGLGLRLIYFSYDVKMKEKGDIPEGYSVSREKKERFSLILESASTNQTSMYLCASSLRQNNSPLHFGNGTRLTVT.

CDR3 sequence reads: CASSLARPGPSSPLHF. The CDR3 bases are TGTGCCAGCAGCTTAGCTCGCCCGGGCCCGAGTTCACCCCTCCACTTT. V gene TRBV13 combines with J gene TRBJ1-6; D remains ambiguous. Trimming took off 1 base at V and 9 bases at J, with 16 bases between the two ends. This CDR3 is built from 16 residues. The germline V gene encodes CDR1 PRHDT and CDR2 FYEKMQ (reference sequence).

The chain combines TRBV27 with TRBJ1-3; no clear D. This CDR3 has 15 residues. V dropped 0 bases and J dropped 2 bases, with 8 bases sitting between them. Looked up from germline, CDR1 is MNHEY and CDR2 is SMNVEV (reference sequence). CDR3 loop: CASSLSTTPGNTIYF. CDR3 coding DNA: TGTGCCAGCAGTTTATCCACAACACCTGGAAACACCATATATTTT.

The chain links TRBV9 to TRBJ1-3, with 8 positions matching TRBD1. V dropped 3 bases and J dropped 2; count of bases not matched to a gene: 1. This CDR3 is 14 amino acids long. Germline V CDR1 and CDR2: SGDLS, YYNGEE. CDR3 in DNA: TGTGCCAGCAGCGCGACAGGGGCTGGAAACACCATATATTTT. Amino acid sequence: CASSATGAGNTIYF.

The chain combines TRBV15 with TRBJ2-7, with 12 bases lining up with TRBD1. CDR1 LNHNV and CDR2 YYDKDF come from the germline V gene (reference sequence). V was pared by 2 bases and J by 5 bases, with 4 bases of the junction left unmatched. The CDR3 has 15 amino acids. The CDR3 region has the DNA TGTGCCACCAGCAGAACCGGGACAGGGGGCAACGAGCAGTACTTC. Amino acids: CATSRTGTGGNEQYF.

This clone is medium-sized (0.01 to 0.1%). CDR3 nucleotide sequence: TGTGCCAGCAGTTTATCGGGGGGTTGGGGCAATCAGCCCCAGCATTTT. As protein: CASSLSGGWGNQPQHF. V is TRBV27 and J is TRBJ1-5; weak D call: TRBD1 (5 bases). V lost 0 bases, J lost 2 bases, and 11 bases lay in between. The V gene's germline CDR1 is MNHEY and CDR2 SMNVEV (reference sequence). This CDR3 has 16 residues.

V is TRBV27 and J is TRBJ1-1; the match to TRBD1 covers 7 bases. This CDR3 spans 15 amino acids. Germline assignment: CDR1 MNHEY and CDR2 SMNVEV (reference sequence). With V trimmed by 5 bases and J by 1 base, 7 bases remained unmatched. CDR3 protein: CASSNSGTANTEAFF. In DNA form, the CDR3 reads TGTGCCAGCAGTAACTCCGGGACAGCGAACACTGAAGCTTTCTTT.

This clone occurred once. The V gene is TRBV28, the J gene TRBJ1-5; no clear D gene. The V gene lost 2 bases and the J gene lost 8 bases, with 13 bases spanning the gap. The CDR3 runs 14 residues. The V gene's germline CDR1 is MDHEN and CDR2 SYDVKM. CDR3 in amino acids: CASSLQEFWEPQHF. CDR3 bases: TGTGCCAGCAGTTTACAGGAATTTTGGGAGCCCCAGCATTTT.

This chain connects TRBV4-1 to TRBJ2-5; TRBD1 agrees at 7 bases. CDR3 length: 15 amino acids. The germline gives CDR1 MGHRA, CDR2 YSYEKL. Trimming cost V 2 bases and J 1 base; bases outside gene matches: 4. The CDR3: CASSQKTGPQETQYF. The CDR3 DNA is TGCGCCAGCAGCCAAAAGACAGGGCCCCAAGAGACCCAGTACTTC.

This sequence joins TRBV5-6 and TRBJ1-5, with D unclear. The CDR3 totals 12 residues. Germline V lookup: CDR1 SGHDT, CDR2 YYEEEE. V gave up 3 bases and J gave up 5 bases, with 6 bases separating them. The CDR3 region is CASSSVDQPQHF. In nucleotides, the CDR3 is TGTGCCAGCAGCTCCGTCGATCAGCCCCAGCATTTT.

The V gene is TRBV5-6, the J gene TRBJ2-1; D is unclear. Germline lookup yields CDR1 SGHDT and CDR2 YYEEEE. The CDR3 consists of 13 residues. V was cut by 0 bases and J by 9 bases, with 10 bases left in between. CDR3 coding DNA: TGTGCCAGCAGCTTGGGCGGTTCCCCTGAGCAGTTCTTC. The encoded protein is CASSLGGSPEQFF.

The genes are TRBV6-6 and TRBJ2-7; D is unresolved. The V and J ends lost 0 bases and 3 bases respectively, with 6 bases between them. Per germline, CDR1 MNHNY and CDR2 SVGAGI (reference sequence). There are 13 residues in the CDR3. This CDR3 reads CASSYSLSYEQYF. CDR3 DNA: TGTGCCAGCAGTTACTCCTTGAGCTACGAGCAGTACTTC.

CDR3 nucleotide sequence: TGTGCCAGCAGCTTCCCAGGACAGGGGGAAACCGGGGAGCTGTTTTTT. Protein product: CASSFPGQGETGELFF. J is TRBJ2-2 and V is TRBV7-4; 10 bases line up with TRBD1. With V trimmed by 3 bases and J by 5 bases, 6 bases remained unmatched. In germline, CDR1 is SGHVT, CDR2 SQSDAQ. The CDR3 sequence is 16 residues long.

V gene TRBV7-7 combines with J gene TRBJ2-3; D gene unclear. The germline V gene encodes CDR1 SSHAT and CDR2 FNYEAQ (reference sequence). Trimming left V 1 base short and J 2 bases short, with 16 bases between. This CDR3 is 17 amino acids long. The DNA for the CDR3 is TGTGCCAGCAGCTTAGAGGTGGTCGGCCGGCCCACAGATACGCAGTATTTT. Protein product: CASSLEVVGRPTDTQYF.

The chain links TRBV9 to TRBJ2-3, with 10 bases aligning to TRBD2. Per germline, CDR1 SGDLS and CDR2 YYNGEE. There are 16 residues in the CDR3. Trimming cost V 3 bases and J 0 bases; bases outside gene matches: 4. The CDR3 sequence is CASSALLAGSTDTQYF. In nucleotides, the CDR3 is TGTGCCAGCAGCGCCCTACTAGCGGGGAGCACAGATACGCAGTATTTT.

The chain carries TRBV2 and TRBJ2-2; no reliable D call. The germline CDR1 and CDR2 sequences are SNHLY and FYNNEI. There are 15 residues in the CDR3. V gave up 2 bases and J gave up 6 bases, with 13 bases separating them. The CDR3 sequence: CASSEYYRASGELFF. CDR3 DNA: TGTGCCAGCAGTGAATACTACCGGGCGTCCGGGGAGCTGTTTTTT.

The chain has TRBV11-2 and TRBJ2-1; D gene ambiguous. In germline, CDR1 is SGHAT, CDR2 FQNNGV. V dropped 0 bases and J dropped 6 bases, with 12 bases sitting between them. The CDR3 spans 15 residues. The DNA of the CDR3 is TGTGCCAGCAGCTTAGATTGGACGGTGGGCAATGAGCAGTTCTTC. Translating gives CASSLDWTVGNEQFF.

The CDR3 DNA reads TGTGCCAGCAGCGTAGGGACAGGGTCGGAGACCCAGTACTTC. This gives the protein CASSVGTGSETQYF. The chain uses TRBV9 and TRBJ2-5; TRBD1 matches 8 bases. Germline V gives CDR1 SGDLS, CDR2 YYNGEE. This CDR3 is 14 amino acids long. V lost 0 bases, J lost 5 bases, and 3 bases stayed unmatched.

The V gene is TRBV4-1, the J gene TRBJ1-2, with 9 bases matching TRBD1. The V segment lost 6 bases and the J segment 6 bases; nucleotides outside the gene matches: 14. Germline CDR1 MGHRA, CDR2 YSYEKL. This CDR3 comprises 16 residues. Here the CDR3 reads CASSEPKGQGLNGYTF. The CDR3 region has the DNA TGCGCCAGCAGTGAGCCGAAGGGACAGGGATTAAATGGCTACACCTTC.

This chain uses TRBV6-5 with TRBJ2-3; D gene unclear. Looked up from germline, CDR1 is MNHEY and CDR2 is SVGAGI. The CDR3 totals 13 residues. The V end lost 4 bases, the J end lost 4 bases, and 9 bases lay between the germline ends. The CDR3 loop reads CASSSGTADTQYF. In nucleotides, the CDR3 is TGTGCCAGCAGTTCCGGCACGGCAGATACGCAGTATTTT.

This rearrangement joins TRBV5-8 to TRBJ2-5, with a possible D match to TRBD1 (5 bases). The germline V gene encodes CDR1 SGHTS and CDR2 YDEGEE. Trimming cost V 0 bases and J 1 base, with 7 bases left between them. The CDR3 totals 14 residues. The CDR3 nucleotides are TGTGCCAGCAGCTTGGTGGACACCCAAGAGACCCAGTACTTC. Translated, it gives CASSLVDTQETQYF.

CDR3 sequence (DNA): TGTGCCATCAGGCTGGGACAGGGAAACACTGAAGCTTTCTTT. Protein product: CAIRLGQGNTEAFF. The genes are TRBV10-3 and TRBJ1-1; 9 bases match TRBD1. The CDR3 covers 14 residues. Looked up from germline, CDR1 is ENHRY and CDR2 is SYGVKD. The J segment lost 2 bases and the V segment lost 6 bases, leaving 4 bases of the junction unmatched.

The rearrangement joins TRBV4-1 to TRBJ2-7; unclear D gene. CDR3 length equals 14 residues. V gave up 1 base and J gave up 3 bases, with 10 bases separating them. The germline V gene encodes CDR1 MGHRA and CDR2 YSYEKL. In nucleotides, the CDR3 is TGCGCCAGCAGCCAAGGGGTCAGCGACTACGAGCAGTACTTC. This encodes CASSQGVSDYEQYF.

The chain carries TRBV6-5 and TRBJ2-3, with 13 positions matching TRBD2. The germline V gene encodes CDR1 MNHEY and CDR2 SVGAGI. This CDR3 is 15 amino acids long. V dropped 6 bases and J dropped 4; count of bases not matched to a gene: 4. CDR3 protein: CASSFGTSGADTQYF. In DNA, the CDR3 is TGTGCCAGCAGCTTCGGGACTAGCGGGGCAGATACGCAGTATTTT.

This clone was picked up one time. The chain joins TRBV19 to TRBJ1-4, with a tentative D call TRBD1 (5 bases). In germline, CDR1 is LNHDA, CDR2 SQIVND (reference sequence). The CDR3 is 15 amino acids. The V gene lost 5 bases and the J gene lost 8 bases, with 18 bases spanning the gap. CDR3 region: CASSLLSTGGEKLFF. CDR3 sequence (DNA): TGTGCCAGTAGTCTCCTGTCGACGGGGGGGGAAAAACTGTTTTTT.

The CDR3 DNA follows: TGTGCCAGCAGTCGAAGTAGCGGGGGTACCTACGAGCAGTACTTC. Translating it yields CASSRSSGGTYEQYF. This chain uses TRBV6-6 with TRBJ2-7; 9 bases agree with TRBD2. J lost 2 bases, V lost 5 bases, and 7 bases had no gene match. This CDR3 has 15 residues. The germline gives CDR1 MNHNY, CDR2 SVGAGI (reference sequence).

The chain recombines TRBV7-8 with TRBJ1-1; D gene unclear. CDR1 SGHVS and CDR2 FQNEAQ come from the germline V gene. The germline V and J ends were trimmed by 1 base and 1 base, with 4 bases remaining between them. The CDR3 covers 13 residues. Here the CDR3 DNA reads TGTGCCAGCAGCTTAGGCGAGAACACTGAAGCTTTCTTT. Encoded protein: CASSLGENTEAFF. The whole variable domain, filled in from reference TRBV7-8 and TRBJ1-1, reads GAGVSQSPRYKVAKRGQDVALRCDPISGHVSLFWYQQALGQGPEFLTYFQNEAQLDKSGLPSDRFFAERPEGSVSTLKIQRTQQEDSAVYLCASSLGENTEAFFGQGTRLTVV.